The TCR beta chain described here comes from a study of T cells in Graves' hyperthyroidism and ophthalmopathy. Notes on the study in general: Through a model of 13 V-J features, ophthalmopathy was separated from stable hyperthyroidism.

Only a few counts were recorded for this clonotype. Its antigen is as yet unknown. It was considered stable Graves' hyperthyroidism when ophthalmopathy did not progress within 18 months. Those patients with uncontrolled infection, other autoimmune disease, pregnancy or lactation were excluded. It was RNA transcripts that yielded the amplified TCR beta CDR3 regions. RT-PCR in the first round (using the HTBI primer set) targeted the TCR CDR3. Each CDR3 protein is one row after TCRdb ran MiXCR on the multiplex PCR reads. Among some 510,000 distinct CDR3 sequences listed, about 45% were seen once. Germline CDR1 is ENHRY and CDR2 is SYGVKD. The V gene lost 8 bases and the J gene lost 2 bases, with 8 bases spanning the gap. This CDR3 is 12 amino acids long.

V gene TRBV10-3 combines with J gene TRBJ2-3, with D maybe TRBD1 (6 bases). This sequence was found in a woman younger than 30 with Graves' hyperthyroidism. Material for sequencing was peripheral blood or thyroid tissue (not recorded which). The DNA for the CDR3 is TGTGCCATCCGGGACAACACAGATACGCAGTATTTT. The encoded protein is CAIRDNTDTQYF.